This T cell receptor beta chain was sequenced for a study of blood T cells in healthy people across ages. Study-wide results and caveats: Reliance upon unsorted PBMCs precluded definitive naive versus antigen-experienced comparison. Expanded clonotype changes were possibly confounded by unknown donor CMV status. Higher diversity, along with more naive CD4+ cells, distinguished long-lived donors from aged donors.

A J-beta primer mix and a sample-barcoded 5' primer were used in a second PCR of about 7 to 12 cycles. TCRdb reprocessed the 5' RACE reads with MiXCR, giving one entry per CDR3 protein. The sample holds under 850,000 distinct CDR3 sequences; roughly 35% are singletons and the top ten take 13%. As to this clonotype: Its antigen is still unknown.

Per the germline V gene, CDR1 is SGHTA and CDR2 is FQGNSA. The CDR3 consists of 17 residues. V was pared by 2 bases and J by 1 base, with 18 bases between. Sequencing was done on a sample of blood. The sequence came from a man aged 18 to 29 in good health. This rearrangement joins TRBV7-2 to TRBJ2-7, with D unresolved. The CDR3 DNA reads TGTGCCAGCAGCTTATCTTCAGGCCCACAATATTCCTACGAGCAGTACTTC. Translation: CASSLSSGPQYSYEQYF.